This TCR beta chain was observed in a study of cytomegalovirus exposure and HLA in healthy donors. For this clone: Antigen: not known.

Findings of the study overall: Later analysis revealed greater clonal expansion in HLA-associated TCR beta chains than in equally common others. CMV serostatus was the sole immune exposure data available.

The PCR ran on 60 Vbeta and 13 Jbeta primers. The data were produced by immunoSEQ multiplex PCR, yet TCRdb's version contains in-frame clones alone and is incomplete. The top ten hold 2.5% to 3.5% of the sample, which has 120,000 or so clones, over 70% seen once. The germline CDR1 and CDR2 sequences are SGDLS and YYNGEE. V gave up 0 bases and J gave up 6 bases; unmatched junction bases: 3. This CDR3 is built from 14 residues. The genes are TRBV9 and TRBJ2-7, with 10 bases matching TRBD1. Sequenced sample: PBMCs. This clonotype was sampled from a woman aged 45 to 65 in good health and CMV-seronegative. CDR3 protein: CASSVGTGGSEQYF. The CDR3 DNA reads as TGTGCCAGCAGCGTAGGGACAGGGGGAAGCGAGCAGTACTTC.